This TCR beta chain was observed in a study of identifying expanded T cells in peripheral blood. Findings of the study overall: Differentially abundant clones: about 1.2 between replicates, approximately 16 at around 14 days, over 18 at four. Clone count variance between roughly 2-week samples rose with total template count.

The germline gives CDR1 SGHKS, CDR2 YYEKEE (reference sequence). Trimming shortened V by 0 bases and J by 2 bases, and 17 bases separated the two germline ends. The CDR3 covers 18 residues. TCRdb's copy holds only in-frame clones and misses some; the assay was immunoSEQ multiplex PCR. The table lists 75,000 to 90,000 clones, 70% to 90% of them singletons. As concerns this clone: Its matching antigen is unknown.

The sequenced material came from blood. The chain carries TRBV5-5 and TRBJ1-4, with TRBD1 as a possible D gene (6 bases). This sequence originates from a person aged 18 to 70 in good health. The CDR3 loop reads CASSLAGTTVSTNEKLFF. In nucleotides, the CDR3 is TGTGCCAGCAGCTTGGCCGGGACAACAGTTTCGACTAATGAAAAACTGTTTTTT.